The T cell receptor (beta chain) described here comes from a study of cytomegalovirus exposure and HLA in healthy donors. Across the whole study: Genotyping of hundreds of donors showed that around 85% belonged to the Caucasian-associated ancestry cluster. The study, taken as a whole, reports: TCR beta chain V- and J-gene trimming was linked, in a later analysis, to a missense variant in DCLRE1C.

Germline assignment: CDR1 SNHLY and CDR2 FYNNEI. This CDR3 has 13 residues. Deletions cut 5 bases from V and 2 bases from J, with 9 bases between. Amplification used 60 Vbeta primers and 13 Jbeta primers. Original processing notes: In a later analysis, the count reached roughly 80 million unique TCR beta chains, with about 9.9 million shared. The data were produced by immunoSEQ multiplex PCR, yet TCRdb's version contains in-frame clones alone and is incomplete. The V and J calls and clone size were taken over from that table, and D and trimming were inferred from the DNA. The sample shows about 160,000 clones, around three quarters of them seen only once. This clone was found a few times. Antigen specificity is unknown.

Specimen: PBMCs. This clonotype was sampled from a middle-aged man in good health and CMV-seronegative. The rearrangement joins TRBV2 to TRBJ1-2, with a weak D call TRBD1 (5 bases). This chain's CDR3 is CASSLRQNYGYTF. As DNA, the CDR3 is TGTGCCAGCAGTTTGAGACAGAACTATGGCTACACCTTC.